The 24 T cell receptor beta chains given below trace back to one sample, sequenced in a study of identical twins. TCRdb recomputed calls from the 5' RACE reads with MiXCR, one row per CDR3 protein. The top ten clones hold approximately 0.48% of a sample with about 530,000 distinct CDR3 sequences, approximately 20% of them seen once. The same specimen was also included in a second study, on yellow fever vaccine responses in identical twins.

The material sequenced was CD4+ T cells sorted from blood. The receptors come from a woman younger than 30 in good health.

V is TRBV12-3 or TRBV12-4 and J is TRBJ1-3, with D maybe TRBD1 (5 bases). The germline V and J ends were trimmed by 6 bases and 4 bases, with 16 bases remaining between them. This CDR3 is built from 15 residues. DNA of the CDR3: TGTGCCAGCAGACTTCAGGGAGGTCAGGGAAACACCATATATTTT. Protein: CASRLQGGQGNTIYF.

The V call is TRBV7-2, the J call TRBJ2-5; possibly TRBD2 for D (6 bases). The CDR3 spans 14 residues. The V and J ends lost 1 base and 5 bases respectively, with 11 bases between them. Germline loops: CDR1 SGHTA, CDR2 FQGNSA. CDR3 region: CASSLVWAGETQYF. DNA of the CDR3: TGTGCCAGCAGCTTAGTGTGGGCGGGGGAGACCCAGTACTTC.

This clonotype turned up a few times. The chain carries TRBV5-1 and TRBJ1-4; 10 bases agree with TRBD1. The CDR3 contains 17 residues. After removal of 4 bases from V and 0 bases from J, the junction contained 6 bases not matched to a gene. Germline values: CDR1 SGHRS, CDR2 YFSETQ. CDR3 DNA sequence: TGCGCCAGCAGCCTAGGGACAGGGGATCCAACTAATGAAAAACTGTTTTTT. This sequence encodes CASSLGTGDPTNEKLFF.

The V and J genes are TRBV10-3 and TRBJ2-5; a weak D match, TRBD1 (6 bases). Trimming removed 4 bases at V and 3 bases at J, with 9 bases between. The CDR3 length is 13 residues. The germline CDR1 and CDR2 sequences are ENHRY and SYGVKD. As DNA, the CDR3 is TGTGCCATCAGTGCAGGGGTTGAAGAGACCCAGTACTTC. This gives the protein CAISAGVEETQYF.

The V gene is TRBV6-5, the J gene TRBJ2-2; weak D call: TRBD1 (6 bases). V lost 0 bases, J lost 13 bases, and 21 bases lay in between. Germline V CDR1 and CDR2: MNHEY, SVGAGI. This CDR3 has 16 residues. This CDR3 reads CASSYSWGHPLALLFF. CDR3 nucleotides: TGTGCCAGCAGTTACTCCTGGGGACATCCCTTAGCGTTGCTGTTTTTT.

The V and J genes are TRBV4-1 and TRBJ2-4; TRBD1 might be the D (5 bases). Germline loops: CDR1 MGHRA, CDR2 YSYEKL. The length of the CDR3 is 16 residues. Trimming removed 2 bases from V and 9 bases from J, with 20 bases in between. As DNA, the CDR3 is TGCGCCAGCAGCCAACCCTTGGGGCAGGGAAGAGGCATTCAGTACTTC. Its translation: CASSQPLGQGRGIQYF.

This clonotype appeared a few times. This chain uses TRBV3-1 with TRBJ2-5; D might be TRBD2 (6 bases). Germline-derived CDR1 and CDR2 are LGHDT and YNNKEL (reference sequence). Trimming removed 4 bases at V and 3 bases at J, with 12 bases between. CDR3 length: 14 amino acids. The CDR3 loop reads CASSLPGVKETQYF. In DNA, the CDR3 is TGTGCCAGCAGCCTACCGGGAGTGAAAGAGACCCAGTACTTC.

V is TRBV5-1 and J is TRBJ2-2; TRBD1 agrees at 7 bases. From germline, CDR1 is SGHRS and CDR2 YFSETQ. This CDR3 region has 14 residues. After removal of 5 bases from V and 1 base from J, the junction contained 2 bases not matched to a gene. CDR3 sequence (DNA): TGCGCCAGCAGAACAGGGGAGAACACCGGGGAGCTGTTTTTT. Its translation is CASRTGENTGELFF.

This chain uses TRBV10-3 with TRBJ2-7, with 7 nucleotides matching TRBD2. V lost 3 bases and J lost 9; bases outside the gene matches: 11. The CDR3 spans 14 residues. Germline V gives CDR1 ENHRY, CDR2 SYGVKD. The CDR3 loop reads CAISDGGKGLVQYF. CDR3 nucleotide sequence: TGTGCCATCAGTGACGGGGGGAAGGGACTTGTGCAGTACTTC.

CDR3 in DNA: TGTGCCAGCAGTACCTACAGGGGCAGTAACTATGGCTACACCTTC. As protein: CASSTYRGSNYGYTF. V and J are TRBV28 and TRBJ1-2, with 7 bases lining up with TRBD1. With 5 bases clipped from V and 1 base from J, the junction kept 7 bases outside the gene matches. This CDR3 has 15 residues. The germline CDR1 and CDR2 sequences are MDHEN and SYDVKM.

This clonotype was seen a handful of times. As DNA, the CDR3 is TGTGCCAGCGCCAAGTCCGGGACTTATGAGCAGTACGTC. Translation gives CASAKSGTYEQYV. This chain connects TRBV12-3 or TRBV12-4 to TRBJ2-7; possible D gene TRBD2, 6 bases. The CDR3 consists of 13 residues. V was clipped by 8 bases and J by 7 bases, with 18 bases between them.

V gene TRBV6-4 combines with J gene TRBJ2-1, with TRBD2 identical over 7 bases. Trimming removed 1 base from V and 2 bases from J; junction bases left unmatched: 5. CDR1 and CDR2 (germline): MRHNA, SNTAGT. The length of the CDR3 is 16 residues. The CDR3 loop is CASSDLGGSPYNEQFF. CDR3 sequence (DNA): TGTGCCAGCAGTGACTTGGGCGGGAGCCCCTACAATGAGCAGTTCTTC.

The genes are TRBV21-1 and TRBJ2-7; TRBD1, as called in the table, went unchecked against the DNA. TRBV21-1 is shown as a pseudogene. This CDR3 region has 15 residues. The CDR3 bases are TGTGCCAGCAACCCAGACACCGACAGGGACTACGAGCAGTACTTC. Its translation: CASNPDTDRDYEQYF.

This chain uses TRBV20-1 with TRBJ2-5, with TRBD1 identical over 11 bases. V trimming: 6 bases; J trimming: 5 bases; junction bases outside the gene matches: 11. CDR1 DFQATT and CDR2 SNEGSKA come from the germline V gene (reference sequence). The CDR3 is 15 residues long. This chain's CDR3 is CSAAGQGASTETQYF. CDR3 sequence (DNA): TGCAGTGCAGCTGGACAGGGGGCTTCAACGGAGACCCAGTACTTC.

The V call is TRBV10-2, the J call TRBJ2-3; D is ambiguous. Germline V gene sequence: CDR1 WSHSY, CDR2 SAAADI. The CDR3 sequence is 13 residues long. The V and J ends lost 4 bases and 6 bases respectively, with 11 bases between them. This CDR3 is CASSVGEKDTQYF. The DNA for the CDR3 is TGCGCCAGCAGTGTTGGGGAAAAGGATACGCAGTATTTT.

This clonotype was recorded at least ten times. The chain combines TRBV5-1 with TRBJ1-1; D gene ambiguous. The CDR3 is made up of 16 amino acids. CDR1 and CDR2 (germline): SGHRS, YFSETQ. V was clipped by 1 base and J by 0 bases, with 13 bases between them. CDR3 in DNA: TGCGCCAGCAGCTTGTCGTGGGGTCAGATGAACACTGAAGCTTTCTTT. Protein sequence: CASSLSWGQMNTEAFF.

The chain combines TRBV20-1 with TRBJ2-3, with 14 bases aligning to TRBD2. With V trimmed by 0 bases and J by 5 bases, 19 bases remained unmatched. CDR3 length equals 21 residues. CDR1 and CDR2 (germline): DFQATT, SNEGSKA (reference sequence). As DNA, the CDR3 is TGCAGTGCTAGAGATCCCCGTACGGGACTAGCGGGAGCGACGGGGAGAGATACGCAGTATTTT. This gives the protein CSARDPRTGLAGATGRDTQYF.

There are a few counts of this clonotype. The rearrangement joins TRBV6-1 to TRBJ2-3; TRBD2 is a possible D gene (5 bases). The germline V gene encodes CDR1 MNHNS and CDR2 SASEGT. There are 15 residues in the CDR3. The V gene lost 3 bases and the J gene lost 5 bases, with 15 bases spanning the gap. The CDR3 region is CASSDRERVQDTQYF. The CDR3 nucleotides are TGTGCCAGCAGTGATAGGGAGAGGGTTCAAGATACGCAGTATTTT.

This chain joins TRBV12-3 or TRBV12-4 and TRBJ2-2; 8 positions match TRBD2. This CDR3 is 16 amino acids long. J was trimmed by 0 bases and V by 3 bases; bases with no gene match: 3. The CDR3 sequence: CASSFVLAANTGELFF. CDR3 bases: TGTGCCAGCAGTTTTGTACTAGCGGCGAACACCGGGGAGCTGTTTTTT.

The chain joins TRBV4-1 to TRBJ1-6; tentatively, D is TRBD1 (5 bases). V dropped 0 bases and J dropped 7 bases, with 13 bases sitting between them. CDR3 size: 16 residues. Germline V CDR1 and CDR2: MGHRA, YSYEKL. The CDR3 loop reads CASSQDKWGNNSPLHF. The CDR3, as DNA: TGCGCCAGCAGCCAAGATAAGTGGGGGAACAATTCACCCCTCCACTTT.

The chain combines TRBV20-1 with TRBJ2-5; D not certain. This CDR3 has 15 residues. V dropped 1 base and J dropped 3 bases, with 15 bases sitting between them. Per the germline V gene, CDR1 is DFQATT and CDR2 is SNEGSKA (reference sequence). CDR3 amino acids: CSARVAERPEETQYF. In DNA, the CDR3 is TGCAGTGCTAGAGTTGCCGAGCGACCGGAAGAGACCCAGTACTTC.

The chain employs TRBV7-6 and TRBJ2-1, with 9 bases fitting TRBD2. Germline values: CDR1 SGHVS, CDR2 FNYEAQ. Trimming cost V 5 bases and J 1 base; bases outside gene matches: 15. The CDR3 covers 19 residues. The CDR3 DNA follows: TGTGCCAGCAGCCCGATACTACGCTTAGCGGGAGTATCCTACAATGAGCAGTTCTTC. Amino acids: CASSPILRLAGVSYNEQFF.

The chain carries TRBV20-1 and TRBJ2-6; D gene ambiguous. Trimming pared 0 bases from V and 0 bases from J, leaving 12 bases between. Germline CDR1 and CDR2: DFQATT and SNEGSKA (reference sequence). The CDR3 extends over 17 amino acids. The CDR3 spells CSARDGQLISGANVLTF. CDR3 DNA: TGCAGTGCTAGAGATGGGCAGCTAATCTCTGGGGCCAACGTCCTGACTTTC.

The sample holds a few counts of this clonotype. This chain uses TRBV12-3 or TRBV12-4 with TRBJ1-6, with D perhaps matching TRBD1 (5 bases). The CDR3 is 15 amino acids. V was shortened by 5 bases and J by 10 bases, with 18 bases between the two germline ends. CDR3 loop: CASSTQASMGSPLHF. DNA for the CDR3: TGTGCCAGCAGTACACAGGCTTCCATGGGCTCACCCCTCCACTTT.